A selection of T cell receptor beta chains follows, all from one sample in a study of T-cell memory formation after mild COVID-19. TCRdb passed the 5' RACE reads through MiXCR, listing each CDR3 protein once. The data contain fewer than 500,000 distinct CDR3 sequences, 20% to 30% of them seen just once; the ten biggest clones take up around 13%. The sequenced material came from PBMCs or a T cell subset sorted from them (not recorded which). These receptors were collected from an adult woman who had mild COVID-19 (a few samples of this study predate the infection). Cell type and time point are not known. The CDR3 runs from the conserved cysteine through the conserved F or W. The D gene is left open where the match is weak. Clone size is shown for a subset of rows, as once, few, many or a class of expanded clone.

d_gene | j_gene | v_gene | len | abundance | CDR3aa | CDR3nt
TRBD1 | TRBJ1-1 | TRBV7-2 | 16 | NA | CASSFGRGVVNTEAFF | TGTGCCAGCAGCTTCGGCAGGGGGGTAGTGAACACTGAAGCTTTCTTT
NA | TRBJ1-4 | TRBV4-2 | 16 | NA | CASSQDLNGASEKLFF | TGTGCCAGCAGCCAAGATCTGAATGGGGCTAGTGAAAAACTGTTTTTT
TRBD1 | TRBJ2-5 | TRBV5-6 | 16 | few | CASSLDQTGGGGTQYF | TGTGCCAGCAGCTTGGACCAGACAGGGGGCGGCGGGACCCAGTACTTC
NA | TRBJ1-3 | TRBV5-3 | 14 | once | CARRGSGSGNTIYF | TGTGCCAGAAGGGGGTCGGGGTCTGGAAACACCATATATTTT
TRBD1 | TRBJ1-6 | TRBV12-3/TRBV12-4 | 15 | NA | CASSTQWTGDSPLHF | TGTGCCAGCAGTACCCAATGGACAGGGGATTCACCCCTCCACTTT
NA | TRBJ1-6 | TRBV20-1 | 14 | NA | CSARVSENNSPLHF | TGCAGTGCTAGAGTGTCAGAAAATAATTCACCCCTCCACTTT
NA | TRBJ2-5 | TRBV3-1 | 14 | few | CASSQERFQETQYF | TGTGCCAGCAGCCAAGAGCGCTTTCAAGAGACCCAGTACTTC
TRBD1 | TRBJ2-7 | TRBV10-3 | 14 | NA | CATRPGQGQDEQYF | TGTGCCACCCGACCGGGACAGGGTCAAGACGAGCAGTACTTC
TRBD1 | TRBJ1-1 | TRBV11-3 | 15 | NA | CASSAGQGENTEAFF | TGTGCCAGCAGCGCAGGACAGGGAGAGAACACTGAAGCTTTCTTT
TRBD2 | TRBJ2-1 | TRBV5-1 | 17 | few | CASSLALAGVIGDEQFF | TGCGCCAGCAGCTTGGCGTTAGCGGGAGTCATCGGAGATGAGCAGTTCTTC
NA | TRBJ2-7 | TRBV30 | 12 | few | CAWSGYNYEQYF | TGTGCCTGGAGTGGGTACAACTACGAGCAGTACTTC
TRBD1 | TRBJ2-4 | TRBV5-1 | 15 | NA | CASSLTTGGGNIQYF | TGCGCCAGCAGCTTAACGACAGGGGGCGGGAACATTCAGTACTTC
TRBD2 | TRBJ2-1 | TRBV9 | 15 | NA | CASSVPSGVIDEQFF | TGTGCCAGCAGCGTGCCTAGCGGAGTTATCGATGAGCAGTTCTTC
TRBD2 | TRBJ2-2 | TRBV5-1 | 17 | few | CASSLARREANTGELFF | TGCGCCAGCAGCTTGGCCCGGCGGGAGGCCAACACCGGGGAGCTGTTTTTT
NA | TRBJ1-1 | TRBV21-1 | 15 | few | CAGRSLREEDSGAFF | TGTGCCGGTCGTTCGTTGAGAGAAGAGGACAGTGGAGCTTTCTTT
NA | TRBJ1-2 | TRBV3-1 | 13 | NA | CASSQSPFYGYTF | TGTGCCAGCAGCCAGTCACCCTTTTATGGCTACACCTTC
NA | TRBJ2-1 | TRBV27 | 15 | NA | CASSPGKGTLNEQFF | TGTGCCAGCAGTCCGGGTAAGGGGACCTTAAATGAGCAGTTCTTC
TRBD1 | TRBJ2-7 | TRBV6-6 | 14 | few | CASEAGQGAYEQYF | TGTGCCAGCGAAGCGGGACAGGGGGCTTACGAGCAGTACTTC
NA | TRBJ2-3 | TRBV7-3 | 16 | few | CASSLSQTLGTDTQYF | TGTGCCAGCAGTCTCTCTCAGACCTTAGGCACAGATACGCAGTATTTT
NA | TRBJ2-7 | TRBV4-1 | 14 | few | CASSQLALIYEQYF | TGCGCCAGCAGCCAACTGGCGTTAATCTACGAGCAGTACTTC
NA | TRBJ1-1 | TRBV7-9 | 14 | NA | CASSFRTAVREAFF | TGTGCCAGCAGCTTCCGGACAGCCGTCAGGGAAGCTTTCTTT
NA | TRBJ1-2 | TRBV15 | 14 | NA | CATSREDTDYGYTF | TGTGCCACCAGCAGAGAGGACACAGACTATGGCTACACCTTC
NA | TRBJ2-1 | TRBV27 | 12 | few | CASSPLGILQFF | TGTGCCAGCAGTCCCCTAGGGATATTGCAGTTCTTC
NA | TRBJ2-7 | TRBV20-1 | 11 | few | CSARLLYEQYF | TGCAGTGCTAGACTCCTCTACGAGCAGTACTTC
NA | TRBJ1-3 | TRBV29-1 | 12 | NA | CSVWGPGNTIYF | TGCAGCGTTTGGGGACCTGGAAACACCATATATTTT
TRBD1 | TRBJ1-2 | TRBV13 | 16 | NA | CASSLGLTGGRYGYTF | TGTGCCAGCAGCTTAGGCCTGACAGGGGGCCGCTATGGCTACACCTTC
TRBD1 | TRBJ2-5 | TRBV5-1 | 14 | few | CASSRDRGGETQYF | TGCGCCAGCAGCCGGGACAGAGGGGGAGAGACCCAGTACTTC